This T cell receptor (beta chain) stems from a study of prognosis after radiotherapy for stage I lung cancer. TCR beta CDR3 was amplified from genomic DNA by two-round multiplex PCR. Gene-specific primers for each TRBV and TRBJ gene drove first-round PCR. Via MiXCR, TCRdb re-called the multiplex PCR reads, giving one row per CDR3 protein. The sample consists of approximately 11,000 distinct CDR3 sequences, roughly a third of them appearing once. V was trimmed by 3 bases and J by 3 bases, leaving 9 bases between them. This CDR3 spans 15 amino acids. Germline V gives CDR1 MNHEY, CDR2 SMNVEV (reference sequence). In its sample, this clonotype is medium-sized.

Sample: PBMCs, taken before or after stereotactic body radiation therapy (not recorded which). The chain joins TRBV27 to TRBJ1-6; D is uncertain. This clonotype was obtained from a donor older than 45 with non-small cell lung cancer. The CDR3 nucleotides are TGTGCCAGCAGTTTCGGAGGGTACTATAATTCACCCCTCCACTTT. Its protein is CASSFGGYYNSPLHF.